This T cell receptor beta chain originates from a study of T cells in localized non-small cell lung cancer. Study-wide results and limits: In adjacent lung, a median around 57 of the top 100 tumor clones were found. A single tumor region was sequenced, leaving heterogeneity possible.

Produced via immunoSEQ multiplex PCR; TCRdb's table is partial and in-frame only. The sample lists about 28,000 clones, approximately 90% occurring once. In regard to this clone: As yet, its antigen is unknown.

Trimming removed 2 bases from V and 2 bases from J, with 10 bases in between. This CDR3 is built from 14 residues. CDR1 and CDR2 from the germline V gene are MDHEN and SYDVKM. This clonotype was sampled from an older male donor with stage I lung adenocarcinoma. V usage is TRBV28 and J usage is TRBJ2-7; D is perhaps TRBD2 (7 bases). The sample consisted of peripheral blood, taken before any cancer treatment. CDR3 DNA: TGTGCCAGCAGTTTAGGGGGGGGCACCTACGAGCAGTACTTC. Protein: CASSLGGGTYEQYF. The whole variable domain, filled in from reference TRBV28 and TRBJ2-7, reads DVKVTQSSRYLVKRTGEKVFLECVQDMDHENMFWYRQDPGLGLRLIYFSYDVKMKEKGDIPEGYSVSREKKERFSLILESASTNQTSMYLCASSLGGGTYEQYFGPGTRLTVT.